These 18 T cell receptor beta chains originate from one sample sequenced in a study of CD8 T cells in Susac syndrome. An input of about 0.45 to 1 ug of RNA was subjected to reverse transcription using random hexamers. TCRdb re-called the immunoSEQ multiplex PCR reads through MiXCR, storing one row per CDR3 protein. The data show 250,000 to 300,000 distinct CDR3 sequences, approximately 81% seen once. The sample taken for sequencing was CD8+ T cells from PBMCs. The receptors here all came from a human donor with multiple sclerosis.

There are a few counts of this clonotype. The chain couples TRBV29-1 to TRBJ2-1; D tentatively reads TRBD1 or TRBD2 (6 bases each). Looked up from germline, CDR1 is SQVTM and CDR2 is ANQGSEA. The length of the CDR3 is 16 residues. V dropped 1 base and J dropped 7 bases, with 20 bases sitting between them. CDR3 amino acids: CSVEGVEQRRGNEQFF. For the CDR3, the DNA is TGCAGCGTTGAAGGGGTGGAACAAAGGAGGGGGAATGAGCAGTTCTTC.

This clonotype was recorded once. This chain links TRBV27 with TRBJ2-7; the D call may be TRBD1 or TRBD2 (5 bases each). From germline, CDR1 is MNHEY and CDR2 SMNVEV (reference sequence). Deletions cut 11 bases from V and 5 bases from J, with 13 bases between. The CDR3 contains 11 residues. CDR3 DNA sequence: TGTGCCTCGTGGGGGAACCACGAGCAGTACTTC. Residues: CASWGNHEQYF.

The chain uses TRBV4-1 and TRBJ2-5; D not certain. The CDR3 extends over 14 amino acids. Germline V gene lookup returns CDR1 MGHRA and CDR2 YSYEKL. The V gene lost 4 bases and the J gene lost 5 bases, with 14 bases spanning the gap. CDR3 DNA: TGCGCCAGCAGCCCGGCCAGGTTCGAGGAGACCCAGTACTTC. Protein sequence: CASSPARFEETQYF.

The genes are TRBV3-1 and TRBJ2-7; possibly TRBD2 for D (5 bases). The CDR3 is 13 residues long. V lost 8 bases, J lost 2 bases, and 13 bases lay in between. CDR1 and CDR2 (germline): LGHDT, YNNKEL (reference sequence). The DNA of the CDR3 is TGTGCCAGCGGGCCCGGGAAGACCTACGAGCAGTACTTC. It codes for CASGPGKTYEQYF.

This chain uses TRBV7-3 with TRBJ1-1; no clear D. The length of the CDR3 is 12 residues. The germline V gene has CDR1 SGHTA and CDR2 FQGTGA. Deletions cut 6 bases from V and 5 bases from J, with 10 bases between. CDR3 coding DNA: TGTGCCAGCAGATCCTACGGGACTGAAGCTTTCTTT. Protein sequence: CASRSYGTEAFF.

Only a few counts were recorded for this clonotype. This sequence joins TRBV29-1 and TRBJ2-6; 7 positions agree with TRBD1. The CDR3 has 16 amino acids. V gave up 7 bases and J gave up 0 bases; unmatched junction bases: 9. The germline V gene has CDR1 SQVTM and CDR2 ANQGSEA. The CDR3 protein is CSAWTGSHSGANVLTF. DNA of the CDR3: TGCAGCGCTTGGACAGGATCCCACTCTGGGGCCAACGTCCTGACTTTC. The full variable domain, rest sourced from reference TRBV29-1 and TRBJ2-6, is SAVISQKPSRDICQRGTSLTIQCQVDSQVTMMFWYRQQPGQSLTLIATANQGSEATYESGFVIDKFPISRPNLTFSTLTVSNMSPEDSSIYLCSAWTGSHSGANVLTFGAGSRLTVL.

CDR3 bases: TGTGCCAGCAGCCAAGGGCTAGCCTCTCTCTATGAGCAGTTCTTC. Amino acid sequence: CASSQGLASLYEQFF. The J gene is TRBJ2-1, the V gene TRBV3-1, with TRBD2 as a possible D gene (5 bases). This CDR3 comprises 15 residues. The germline V gene encodes CDR1 LGHDT and CDR2 YNNKEL (reference sequence). The ends were cut back, 1 base at V and 8 bases at J, with 15 bases in the middle.

As DNA, the CDR3 is TGTGCCAGTAGTATAGGGCCCAGCCGATCCTCCTACAATGAGCAGTTCTTC. Its protein is CASSIGPSRSSYNEQFF. The chain links TRBV19 to TRBJ2-1; D is undetermined. Germline V gives CDR1 LNHDA, CDR2 SQIVND (reference sequence). CDR3 length: 17 residues. Trimming left V 1 base short and J 0 bases short, with 13 bases between.

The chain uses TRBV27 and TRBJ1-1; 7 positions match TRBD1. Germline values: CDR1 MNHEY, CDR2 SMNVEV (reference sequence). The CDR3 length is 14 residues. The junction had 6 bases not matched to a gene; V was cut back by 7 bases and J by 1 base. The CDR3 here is CASTSTGTNTEAFF. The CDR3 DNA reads TGTGCCAGCACTTCGACAGGGACGAACACTGAAGCTTTCTTT.

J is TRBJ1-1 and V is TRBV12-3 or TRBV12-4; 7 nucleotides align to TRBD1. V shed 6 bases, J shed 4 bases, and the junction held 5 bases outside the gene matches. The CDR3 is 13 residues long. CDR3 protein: CASRPDRATEAFF. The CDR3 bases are TGTGCCAGCAGGCCCGACAGGGCCACTGAAGCTTTCTTT.

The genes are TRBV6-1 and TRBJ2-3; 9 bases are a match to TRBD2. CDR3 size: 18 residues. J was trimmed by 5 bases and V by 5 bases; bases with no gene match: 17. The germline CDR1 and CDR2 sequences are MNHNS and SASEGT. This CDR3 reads CASSLAPRGREGGDTQYF. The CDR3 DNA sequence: TGTGCCAGCAGTCTAGCCCCCAGAGGGCGGGAGGGCGGAGATACGCAGTATTTT.

This CDR3 is CASSPDFRSLGSYNEQFF. For the CDR3, the DNA is TGTGCCAGCAGCCCGGACTTTAGGTCGCTGGGGTCCTACAATGAGCAGTTCTTC. The chain links TRBV3-1 to TRBJ2-1; D possibly corresponds to TRBD2 (5 bases). V dropped 4 bases and J dropped 1 base, with 20 bases sitting between them. Germline V gene sequence: CDR1 LGHDT, CDR2 YNNKEL (reference sequence). The CDR3 length is 18 residues.

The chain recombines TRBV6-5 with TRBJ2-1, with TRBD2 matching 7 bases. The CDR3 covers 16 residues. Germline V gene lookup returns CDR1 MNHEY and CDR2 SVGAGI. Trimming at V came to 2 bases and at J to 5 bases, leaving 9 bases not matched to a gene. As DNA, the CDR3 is TGTGCCAGCAGTTACCACCCTAGCGGAACTAACAATGAGCAGTTCTTC. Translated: CASSYHPSGTNNEQFF.

The CDR3, as DNA: TGCAGCGTTGAAGATACCAACTATGGCTACACCTTC. This codes for CSVEDTNYGYTF. The chain combines TRBV29-1 with TRBJ1-2; unclear D gene. Germline lookup yields CDR1 SQVTM and CDR2 ANQGSEA. This CDR3 comprises 12 residues. The germline V and J ends were trimmed by 0 bases and 2 bases, with 4 bases remaining between them.

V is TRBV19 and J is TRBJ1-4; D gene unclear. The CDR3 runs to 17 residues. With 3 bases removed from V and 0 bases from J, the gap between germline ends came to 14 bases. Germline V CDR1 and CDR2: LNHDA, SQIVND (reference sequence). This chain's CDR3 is CASSMTPFGTTNEKLFF. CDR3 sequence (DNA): TGTGCCAGTAGTATGACCCCCTTCGGTACAACTAATGAAAAACTGTTTTTT.

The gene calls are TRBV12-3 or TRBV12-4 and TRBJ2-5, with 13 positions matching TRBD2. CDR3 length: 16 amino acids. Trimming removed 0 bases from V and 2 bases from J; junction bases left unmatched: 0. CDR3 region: CASSLAGLAGQETQYF. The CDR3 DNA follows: TGTGCCAGCAGTTTAGCGGGACTAGCGGGACAAGAGACCCAGTACTTC.

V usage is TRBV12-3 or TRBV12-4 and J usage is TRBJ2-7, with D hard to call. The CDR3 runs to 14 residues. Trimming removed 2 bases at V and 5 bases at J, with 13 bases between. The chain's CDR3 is CASSLKASFHEQYF. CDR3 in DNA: TGTGCCAGCAGTTTAAAGGCTAGTTTCCACGAGCAGTACTTC.

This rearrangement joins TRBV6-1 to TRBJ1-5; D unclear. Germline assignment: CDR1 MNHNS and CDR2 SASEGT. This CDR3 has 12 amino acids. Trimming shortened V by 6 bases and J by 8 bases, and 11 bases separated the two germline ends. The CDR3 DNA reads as TGTGCCAGCAGCCCGAATCCAGAGCCCCAGCATTTT. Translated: CASSPNPEPQHF.